What follows is one T cell receptor beta chain and its context. This entry comes from a study of blood T cell repertoires in COVID-19. Turning to the study itself: The study drew acute and convalescent COVID-19 samples from the United States, Italy and Spain. From T cells, B-cell-depleted T cells, or PBMCs came the material, which was cDNA or gDNA.

Under the authors' procedure: Nucleated cell number was recorded as an estimate derived from reference gene primer amplification. Assay used: immunoSEQ multiplex PCR; TCRdb lists only in-frame clones, some missing. V, J and clone size are those of that table, while D and trimming were read from the DNA. The sample consists of around 170,000 clones, approximately 90% of them appearing once. From germline, CDR1 is LGHDT and CDR2 YNNKEL (reference sequence). This CDR3 contains 15 residues. V lost 4 bases and J lost 9; bases outside the gene matches: 10. This chain uses TRBV3-1 (or the pseudogene TRBV3-2) with TRBJ2-4; 9 bases are shared with TRBD1. The receptor was isolated from a man aged 18 to 30 who had recovered from COVID-19. The sample consisted of peripheral blood. The CDR3 loop is CASSLGGTGPGIQYF. CDR3 DNA sequence: TGTGCCAGCAGCCTAGGGGGGACAGGGCCTGGCATTCAGTACTTC.